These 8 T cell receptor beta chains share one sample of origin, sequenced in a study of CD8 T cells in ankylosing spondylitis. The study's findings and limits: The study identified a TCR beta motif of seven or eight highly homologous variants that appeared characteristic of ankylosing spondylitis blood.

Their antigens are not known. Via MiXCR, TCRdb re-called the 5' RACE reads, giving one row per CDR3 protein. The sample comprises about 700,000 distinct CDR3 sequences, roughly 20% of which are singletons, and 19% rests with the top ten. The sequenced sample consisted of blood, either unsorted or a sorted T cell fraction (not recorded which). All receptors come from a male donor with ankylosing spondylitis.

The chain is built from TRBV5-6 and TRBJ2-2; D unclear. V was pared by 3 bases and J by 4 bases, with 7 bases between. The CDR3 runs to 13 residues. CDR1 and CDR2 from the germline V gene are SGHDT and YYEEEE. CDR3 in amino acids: CASSSDRTGELFF. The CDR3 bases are TGTGCCAGCAGCTCCGACCGCACCGGGGAGCTGTTTTTT.

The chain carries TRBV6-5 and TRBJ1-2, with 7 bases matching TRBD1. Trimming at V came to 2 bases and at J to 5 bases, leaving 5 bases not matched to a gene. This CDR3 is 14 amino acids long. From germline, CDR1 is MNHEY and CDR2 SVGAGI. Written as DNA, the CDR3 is TGTGCCAGCAGTTACGACAGGGTCGGTTATGGCTACACCTTC. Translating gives CASSYDRVGYGYTF.

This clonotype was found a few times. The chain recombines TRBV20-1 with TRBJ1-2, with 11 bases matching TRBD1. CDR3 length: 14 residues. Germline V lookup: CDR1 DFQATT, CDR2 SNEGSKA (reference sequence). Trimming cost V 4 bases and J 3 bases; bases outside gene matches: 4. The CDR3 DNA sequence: TGCAGTGCTAAAACGGGACAGGGGGACTATGGCTACACCTTC. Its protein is CSAKTGQGDYGYTF.

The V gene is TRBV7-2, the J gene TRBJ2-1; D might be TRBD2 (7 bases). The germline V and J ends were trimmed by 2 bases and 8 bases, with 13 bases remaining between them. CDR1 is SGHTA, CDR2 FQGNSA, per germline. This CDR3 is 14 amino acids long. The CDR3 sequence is CASSLRGALYEQFF. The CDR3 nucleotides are TGTGCCAGCAGCTTACGGGGGGCCTTATATGAGCAGTTCTTC.

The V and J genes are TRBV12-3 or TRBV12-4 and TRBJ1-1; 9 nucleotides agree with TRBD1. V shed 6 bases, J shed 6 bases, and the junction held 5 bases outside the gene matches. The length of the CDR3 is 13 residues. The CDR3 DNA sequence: TGTGCCAGCAGCCGACAGGGGGTGGCTGAAGCTTTCTTT. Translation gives CASSRQGVAEAFF.

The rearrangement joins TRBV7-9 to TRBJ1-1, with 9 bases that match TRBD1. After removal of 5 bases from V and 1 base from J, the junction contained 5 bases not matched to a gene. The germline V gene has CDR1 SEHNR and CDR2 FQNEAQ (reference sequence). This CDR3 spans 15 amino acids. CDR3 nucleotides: TGTGCCAGCAGCATCGGGACAGGGTGGAACACTGAAGCTTTCTTT. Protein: CASSIGTGWNTEAFF.

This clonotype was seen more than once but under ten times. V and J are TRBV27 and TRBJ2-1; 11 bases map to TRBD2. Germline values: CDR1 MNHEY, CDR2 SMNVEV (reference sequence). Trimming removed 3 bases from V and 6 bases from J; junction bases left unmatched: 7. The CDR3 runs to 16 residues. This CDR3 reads CASSLSTSGRSNEQFF. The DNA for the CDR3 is TGTGCCAGCAGTTTGTCAACTAGCGGGAGATCCAATGAGCAGTTCTTC.

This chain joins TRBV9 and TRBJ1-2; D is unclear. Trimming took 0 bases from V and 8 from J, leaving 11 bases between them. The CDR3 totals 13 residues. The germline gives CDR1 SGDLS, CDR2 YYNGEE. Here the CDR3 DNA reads TGTGCCAGCAGCGTAGAAACCTTTGGGGGCTACACCTTC. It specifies CASSVETFGGYTF.